This T cell receptor beta chain was sequenced during a study of CD8 T cell repertoires and HIV-1 epitope variants. Per germline, CDR1 SGHRS and CDR2 YFSETQ. The CDR3 is 18 residues long. V shed 1 base and J shed 4 bases, with 18 bases lying between them. The repertoire was sequenced with immunoSEQ multiplex PCR; TCRdb's copy has only in-frame clones and lacks some. The sample lists approximately 4,000 clones; approximately 70% were seen once. Turning to this clone: Antigen: not known.

This receptor was identified in a male donor with HIV. Input material: cultured CD8+ T cells derived from PBMCs. This chain connects TRBV5-1 to TRBJ2-6; no reliable D call. The CDR3 here is CASSLSRPKPSGANVLTF. Here the CDR3 DNA reads TGCGCCAGCAGCTTGAGTCGGCCAAAGCCCTCCGGGGCCAACGTCCTGACTTTC.